Listed below are T cell receptor beta chains from one sample, sequenced in a study of spatial heterogeneity in lung cancer. Each CDR3 protein gets one entry after TCRdb re-called the 5' RACE reads with MiXCR. The data contain 39,000 or so distinct CDR3 sequences, 6% to 8% of them singletons. Specimen: PBMCs, collected at surgery. All receptors derive from a male donor with early-stage non-small cell lung cancer. Each CDR3 is given with its conserved first and last residue. A D gene is named only where the DNA matches it firmly. The size field is filled for only some rows; it gives once, few, many or a size class.

j_gene,v_gene,abundance,d_gene,CDR3nt,CDR3aa
TRBJ1-5,TRBV12-3/TRBV12-4,many,-,TGTGCCAGCAGCCTTGAGCGGGGATCCCCCCAGCATTTT,CASSLERGSPQHF
TRBJ1-2,TRBV6-6,few,-,TGTGCCAGCAGGCCGGGGGGTGCAACTGGCTACACCTTC,CASRPGGATGYTF
TRBJ2-3,TRBV9,few,TRBD2,TGTGCCAGCAGCGCGGGGACTAGCGGCCCCGATACGCAGTATTTT,CASSAGTSGPDTQYF
TRBJ1-2,TRBV4-2,many,-,TGTGCCAGCAGCCAAGATCGAGCCTATGGCTACACCTTC,CASSQDRAYGYTF
TRBJ2-2,TRBV5-1,-,-,TGCGTCAGCAGAACCGGAGATTACACCGGGGAGCTGTTTTTT,CVSRTGDYTGELFF
TRBJ2-5,TRBV4-3,many,TRBD2,TGCGCCAGCAGCCAACAACCTCTTACTAGCGGAGGGCAAGAGACCCAGTACTTC,CASSQQPLTSGGQETQYF
TRBJ2-3,TRBV7-2,many,-,TGTGCCAGCAGCGTTGCCGGGACTGGATTCACAGATACGCAGTATTTT,CASSVAGTGFTDTQYF
TRBJ2-5,TRBV18,few,-,TGTGCCAGCTCAGCCGGGACCACCCAAGAGACCCGGTACTTC,CASSAGTTQETRYF
TRBJ1-2,TRBV12-3/TRBV12-4,many,-,TGTGCCAGCAGTTGGTTGGGAGGTGGCTATGGCTACACCTTC,CASSWLGGGYGYTF
TRBJ2-3,TRBV5-1,many,-,TGCGCCAGCAGCGAACAGGTTACAGATACGCAGTATTTT,CASSEQVTDTQYF
TRBJ1-6,TRBV20-1,many,-,TGCAGTGCTAAGCAGGGTTCCTATAATTCACCCCTCCACTTT,CSAKQGSYNSPLHF
TRBJ2-1,TRBV11-2,few,-,TGTGCCAGCAGCGCACTTACATCTACCTACAATGAGCAGTTCTTC,CASSALTSTYNEQFF
TRBJ1-1,TRBV7-2,many,-,TGTGCCAGCAGCTTCGGGACCAGGGCATTCTCTGAAGCTTTCTTT,CASSFGTRAFSEAFF
TRBJ1-2,TRBV6-2/TRBV6-3,-,-,TGTGCCAGCAGTTTCCCCCGGGACCTTGCAAGCTACACCTTC,CASSFPRDLASYTF
TRBJ2-2,TRBV28,-,TRBD1,TGTGCCAGCAGTCTGCACAGGGGTAACACCGGGGAGCTGTTTTTT,CASSLHRGNTGELFF
TRBJ1-2,TRBV3-1,many,-,TGTGCCAGCAGCCAAGGCCGAAGGGGAAGCTATGGCTACACCTTC,CASSQGRRGSYGYTF
TRBJ2-5,TRBV5-1,-,-,TGCGCCAGCAGCCGGGTCTTCCAAGAGACCCAGTACTTC,CASSRVFQETQYF
TRBJ1-1,TRBV2,few,TRBD1,TGTGCCAGCAAGACGGCAGGGGGTTACACTGAAGCTTTCTTT,CASKTAGGYTEAFF
TRBJ1-2,TRBV4-2,many,-,TGTGCCAGCAGCCAAGACGGGGTAGGGGCTGGCTACACCTTC,CASSQDGVGAGYTF
TRBJ2-6,TRBV5-1,many,-,TGCGCCAGCAGCGGGGACGGATTCTCTGGGGCCAACGTCCTGACTTTC,CASSGDGFSGANVLTF
TRBJ2-3,TRBV6-2/TRBV6-3,many,-,TGTGCCAGCGGACGGGGGACCGATACGCAGTATTTT,CASGRGTDTQYF
TRBJ1-2,TRBV6-1,-,-,TGTGCCAGCAGTGAAGCGGACAGTCCTAACTATGGCTACACCTTC,CASSEADSPNYGYTF
TRBJ1-2,TRBV27,-,-,TGTGCCAGCAGTCCGAGTGCCTACGATGGCTACACCTTC,CASSPSAYDGYTF
TRBJ2-1,TRBV11-3,many,TRBD1,TGTGCCAGCAGCCGAACAGGGGATGAGCAGTTCTTC,CASSRTGDEQFF
TRBJ2-3,TRBV11-1,many,-,TGTGCCAGCAGCTTGTACGGGAGTGGGAGCACAGATACGCAGTATTTT,CASSLYGSGSTDTQYF
TRBJ2-6,TRBV6-1,many,-,TGTGCCAGCAGAGAGAGGGGGAGAGGGGCCAACGTCCTGACTTTC,CASRERGRGANVLTF
TRBJ1-5,TRBV24-1,many,-,TGTGGGGGGCGTCGACAGCCCCAGCATTTT,CGGRRQPQHF
TRBJ2-3,TRBV7-9,-,TRBD2,TGTGCCAGCAGCTTAGCGCTAGCGGGATCATCATATACGCAGTATTTT,CASSLALAGSSYTQYF